This passage covers 24 T cell receptor beta chains from one sample sequenced in a study of cytomegalovirus exposure and HLA in healthy donors. Clones were sequenced by immunoSEQ multiplex PCR, and TCRdb holds only the in-frame ones, with some missing. The data hold about 340,000 clones, with roughly 90% observed a single time. The material sequenced was PBMCs. These receptors were collected from a woman aged 18-29 years in good health and CMV-seronegative.

The V gene is TRBV27, the J gene TRBJ2-1; 8 positions agree with TRBD1. J lost 10 bases, V lost 2 bases, and 13 bases had no gene match. Germline CDR1 is MNHEY and CDR2 is SMNVEV (reference sequence). CDR3 length: 16 residues. In DNA, the CDR3 is TGTGCCAGCAGTTTACTGTGGGGCAGGGGGCGGAGGGAGCAGTTCTTC. Its protein is CASSLLWGRGRREQFF.

The CDR3 region is CASSGRTTTYEQYF. CDR3 in DNA: TGTGCCAGCAGCGGGAGGACTACCACCTACGAGCAGTACTTC. The rearrangement uses TRBV7-8 and TRBJ2-7, with a tentative D call TRBD2 (6 bases). Between the trimmed V and J ends, which lost 5 bases and 2 bases, there was a span of 13 bases. In germline, CDR1 is SGHVS, CDR2 FQNEAQ. The CDR3 covers 14 residues.

The genes are TRBV7-2 and TRBJ2-5; perhaps TRBD2 as D (5 bases). CDR3 length: 14 amino acids. Germline V lookup: CDR1 SGHTA, CDR2 FQGNSA. The V end was cut by 6 bases, the J end by 2 bases, with 13 bases between. The CDR3 DNA reads TGTGCCAGCAGTTATACCGGGATACAAGAGACCCAGTACTTC. It encodes CASSYTGIQETQYF.

The J gene is TRBJ1-2, the V gene TRBV2; D gene unclear. V gave up 7 bases and J gave up 3 bases, with 9 bases separating them. CDR3 length equals 12 residues. CDR1 and CDR2 (germline): SNHLY, FYNNEI. The CDR3 here is CASNEGDYGYTF. Written as DNA, the CDR3 is TGTGCCAGCAACGAGGGTGACTATGGCTACACCTTC.

CDR3 DNA: TGCGCCAGCAGTGACGGGACTAGCGGGGGTCATGAGCAGTTCTTC. Its translation: CASSDGTSGGHEQFF. The V gene is TRBV10-2, the J gene TRBJ2-1, with 14 bases aligning to TRBD2. Germline V gene lookup returns CDR1 WSHSY and CDR2 SAAADI. This CDR3 region has 15 residues. The trim removed 3 bases at V and 8 bases at J, leaving 3 bases unmatched.

For the CDR3, the DNA is TGTGCCTGGAGTAAAGATTTAAGACAGGGGGAGCACTATGGCTACACCTTC. This gives the protein CAWSKDLRQGEHYGYTF. The chain combines TRBV30 with TRBJ1-2, with 9 bases lining up with TRBD1. Germline assignment: CDR1 GTSNPN and CDR2 SVGIG (reference sequence). The J segment lost 3 bases and the V segment lost 2 bases, leaving 13 bases of the junction unmatched. This CDR3 contains 17 residues.

V is TRBV7-9 and J is TRBJ2-3, with 13 bases lining up with TRBD2. J was trimmed by 1 base and V by 5 bases; bases with no gene match: 6. The CDR3 spans 17 residues. The germline CDR1 and CDR2 sequences are SEHNR and FQNEAQ (reference sequence). Written as DNA, the CDR3 is TGTGCCAGCAGCCCAGGGACTAGCGGGACCGGCACAGATACGCAGTATTTT. This encodes CASSPGTSGTGTDTQYF.

The J gene is TRBJ2-3, the V gene TRBV7-2; D is possibly TRBD2 (6 bases). CDR3 length: 14 amino acids. Germline-derived CDR1 and CDR2 are SGHTA and FQGNSA. Trimming took off 7 bases at V and 2 bases at J, with 13 bases between the two ends. CDR3 region: CASKPDYNTDTQYF. In nucleotides, the CDR3 is TGTGCCAGCAAACCGGACTATAACACAGATACGCAGTATTTT.

This chain uses TRBV28 with TRBJ1-2; TRBD1 matches at 7 bases. Germline CDR1 reads MDHEN; CDR2 reads SYDVKM. The CDR3 has 19 amino acids. V shed 5 bases, J shed 3 bases, and the junction held 21 bases outside the gene matches. This CDR3 is CASSTPDDIWDSRYYGYTF. CDR3 coding DNA: TGTGCCAGCAGTACGCCGGATGATATTTGGGACAGCCGCTACTATGGCTACACCTTC.

CDR3 protein: CAISGSGDLISGQFF. The CDR3 nucleotides read TGTGCCATCTCGGGCAGCGGGGATCTCATTTCAGGGCAGTTCTTC. The J gene is TRBJ2-1, the V gene TRBV10-3; 7 bases fit TRBD2. The CDR3 length is 15 residues. CDR1 and CDR2 (germline): ENHRY, SYGVKD. The trim removed 8 bases at V and 12 bases at J, leaving 19 bases unmatched.

Only one count was recorded for this clone. V and J are TRBV2 and TRBJ1-2; tentative D call: TRBD1 (6 bases). Germline lookup yields CDR1 SNHLY and CDR2 FYNNEI. The CDR3 length is 13 residues. Trimming removed 6 bases at V and 3 bases at J, with 11 bases between. The CDR3 reads CASSVQGDYGYTF. CDR3 in DNA: TGTGCCAGCAGCGTACAGGGTGACTATGGCTACACCTTC.

V and J are TRBV14 and TRBJ1-2; D uncertain. CDR3 length: 11 amino acids. CDR1 SGHDN and CDR2 FVKESK come from the germline V gene. With 8 bases removed from V and 6 bases from J, the gap between germline ends came to 10 bases. As DNA, the CDR3 is TGTGCCAGCTCGCGGGGAAATGGCTACACCTTC. It yields the protein CASSRGNGYTF.

The chain uses TRBV4-2 and TRBJ2-1, with 16 bases fitting TRBD2. Trimming cost V 1 base and J 10 bases; bases outside gene matches: 4. This CDR3 has 16 amino acids. The germline gives CDR1 LGHNA, CDR2 YNFKEQ. This chain's CDR3 is CASSQAGTSGRGEQFF. The CDR3 DNA sequence: TGTGCCAGCAGCCAAGCCGGGACTAGCGGGAGGGGAGAGCAGTTCTTC.

The gene calls are TRBV23-1 and TRBJ2-3, with TRBD2 as a possible D gene (6 bases). TRBV23-1 belongs to the ORF category, with a function that is uncertain. This CDR3 has 17 amino acids. Trimming took off 0 bases at V and 2 bases at J, with 15 bases between the two ends. The CDR3 coding sequence is TGCGCCAGCAGTCAATCCTTGGGGGGACCCCACACAGATACGCAGTATTTT. It specifies CASSQSLGGPHTDTQYF.

Written as DNA, the CDR3 is TGTGCCAGCAGCGTTTCGGGACACGCTAGCACAGATACGCAGTATTTT. Translating gives CASSVSGHASTDTQYF. The V call is TRBV9, the J call TRBJ2-3; D perhaps matches TRBD1 (6 bases). Germline V gives CDR1 SGDLS, CDR2 YYNGEE. With 2 bases removed from V and 0 bases from J, the gap between germline ends came to 13 bases. The CDR3 is made up of 16 amino acids.

In its sample, this clone was seen once. In DNA, the CDR3 is TGTGCCAGCAGTGACAGGGTAGCTGGGGCCAACGTCCTGACTTTC. This codes for CASSDRVAGANVLTF. The chain has TRBV27 and TRBJ2-6; TRBD1 agrees at 7 bases. V dropped 5 bases and J dropped 2; count of bases not matched to a gene: 3. Looked up from germline, CDR1 is MNHEY and CDR2 is SMNVEV (reference sequence). CDR3 size: 15 residues.

The chain combines TRBV7-3 with TRBJ2-1, with TRBD1 identical over 12 bases. The CDR3 has 14 residues. From germline, CDR1 is SGHTA and CDR2 FQGTGA. After removal of 5 bases from V and 9 bases from J, the junction contained 5 bases not matched to a gene. The CDR3 loop reads CASSPQGQGAEQFF. DNA for the CDR3: TGTGCCAGCAGCCCGCAGGGACAGGGGGCTGAGCAGTTCTTC. Drawing the rest from reference TRBV7-3 and TRBJ2-1, the complete variable domain is GAGVSQTPSNKVTEKGKYVELRCDPISGHTALYWYRQSLGQGPEFLIYFQGTGAADDSGLPNDRFFAVRPEGSVSTLKIQRTERGDSAVYLCASSPQGQGAEQFFGPGTRLTVL.

J is TRBJ1-1 and V is TRBV7-9; TRBD1 matches 10 bases. Unmatched junction bases numbered 4, after V lost 3 bases and J lost 6 bases. In germline, CDR1 is SEHNR, CDR2 FQNEAQ (reference sequence). This CDR3 has 14 amino acids. This chain's CDR3 is CASSLGQGLPEAFF. The CDR3 DNA reads TGTGCCAGCAGCTTGGGACAGGGGCTCCCTGAAGCTTTCTTT.

The rearrangement links TRBV7-8 to TRBJ2-7; 10 nucleotides match TRBD2. CDR1 is SGHVS and CDR2 is FQNEAQ in the germline V gene. The CDR3 loop spans 16 amino acids. The ends lost 5 bases at V and 2 bases at J; junction bases unmatched: 9. The CDR3 DNA sequence: TGTGCCAGCAGCCCACGGACTAGCGGATCAACCTACGAGCAGTACTTC. This translates into CASSPRTSGSTYEQYF.

Remarks on this clone: The same CDR3 arises from other DNA sequences in this sample as well. This sequence joins TRBV9 and TRBJ2-1; perhaps TRBD2 as D (5 bases). The V end was cut by 0 bases, the J end by 0 bases, with 10 bases between. CDR3 length: 16 amino acids. CDR1 and CDR2 (germline): SGDLS, YYNGEE. CDR3 DNA: TGTGCCAGCAGCGTAGTAGGCGGGTCCTCCTACAATGAGCAGTTCTTC. Translated, it gives CASSVVGGSSYNEQFF. The complete variable domain, with remaining parts taken from reference TRBV9 and TRBJ2-1, reads DSGVTQTPKHLITATGQRVTLRCSPRSGDLSVYWYQQSLDQGLQFLIQYYNGEERAKGNILERFSAQQFPDLHSELNLSSLELGDSALYFCASSVVGGSSYNEQFFGPGTRLTVL.

This rearrangement joins TRBV30 to TRBJ1-2; 8 nucleotides line up with TRBD1. This CDR3 has 13 amino acids. Germline V gives CDR1 GTSNPN, CDR2 SVGIG (reference sequence). V lost 3 bases, J lost 6 bases, and 6 bases stayed unmatched. The CDR3 bases are TGTGCCTGGAGCGCAGGGGGCAGGAATGGCTACACCTTC. Translated: CAWSAGGRNGYTF.

This sequence joins TRBV29-1 and TRBJ2-5, with D possibly TRBD2 on 7 matching bases. The CDR3 has 13 residues. V lost 6 bases, J lost 5 bases, and 16 bases lay in between. Germline CDR1 and CDR2: SQVTM and ANQGSEA. The DNA for the CDR3 is TGCAGCGTAGGGGGGGCCCGAGTGGAGACCCAGTACTTC. It encodes CSVGGARVETQYF.

In nucleotides, the CDR3 is TGTGCCAGTAGTATACTAGCGGGGGGCCCCGGGGAGCTGTTTTTT. Its protein is CASSILAGGPGELFF. V gene TRBV19 combines with J gene TRBJ2-2, with 11 positions matching TRBD2. With V trimmed by 2 bases and J by 6 bases, 2 bases remained unmatched. The CDR3 is 15 residues long. Germline loops: CDR1 LNHDA, CDR2 SQIVND (reference sequence).

The chain is built from TRBV19 and TRBJ2-2, with no clear D. The CDR3 loop spans 13 amino acids. V was clipped by 2 bases and J by 1 base, with 2 bases between them. Germline CDR1 and CDR2: LNHDA and SQIVND (reference sequence). The CDR3 region is CASSILNTGELFF. The CDR3 DNA sequence: TGTGCCAGTAGTATACTGAACACCGGGGAGCTGTTTTTT.